The TCR beta chain described here comes from a study of T cells in Graves' hyperthyroidism and ophthalmopathy. Overall study results and limits: Most clonotypes expanded in the thyroid (above 0.001) were also present in blood.

V shed 2 bases and J 4 bases; nucleotides not matched to a gene: 6. CDR3 length equals 17 residues. Germline CDR1 is LGHNT and CDR2 is FRNRAP. RNA transcripts served as the template for amplifying TCR beta CDR3 regions. TCR CDR3 underwent first-round RT-PCR with the HTBI primer set. TCRdb analysed the multiplex PCR reads with MiXCR anew, one entry per CDR3 protein. The sample shows roughly 420,000 distinct CDR3 sequences, around a sixth of them seen only once. Hyperthyroidism of Graves' type that showed no ophthalmopathy progression within 18 months was stable. Hyperthyroidism was newly diagnosed in patients aged 18 to 65 (duration under 2 months). Many counts were recorded for this clonotype. The antigen is undetermined.

The TCR sequence derives from a woman under 30 with Graves' hyperthyroidism. The sample taken for sequencing was blood. The genes are TRBV12-5 and TRBJ2-2; 11 bases map to TRBD1. CDR3 in amino acids: CASGLYPGQGVTGELFF. CDR3 nucleotides: TGTGCTAGTGGTTTGTATCCGGGACAGGGGGTCACCGGGGAGCTGTTTTTT.